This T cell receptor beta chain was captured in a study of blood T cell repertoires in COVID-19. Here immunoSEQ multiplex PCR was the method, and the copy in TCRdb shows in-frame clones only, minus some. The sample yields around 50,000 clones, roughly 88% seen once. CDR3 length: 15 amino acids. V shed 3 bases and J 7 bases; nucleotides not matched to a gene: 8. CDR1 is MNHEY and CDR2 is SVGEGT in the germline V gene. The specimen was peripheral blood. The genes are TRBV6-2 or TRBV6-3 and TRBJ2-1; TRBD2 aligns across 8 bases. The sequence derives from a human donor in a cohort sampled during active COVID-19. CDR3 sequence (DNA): TGTGCCAGCAGTTATATGGGCGGGAGGCTAAATGAGCAGTTCTTC. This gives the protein CASSYMGGRLNEQFF.